The clone carrying this T cell receptor (beta chain) was picked up a small number of times. The antigen is not known. An expanded emulsion RT-PCR with primers for all TCR V genes paired CD8+ T cell chains. These data originate in a study of T cell repertoires in breast cancer. Findings and caveats of the study: TCR overlap with tumor was 6% to 9.5% in involved nodes and around 2.2% in tumor-free nodes.

Blocking oligonucleotides added to a second nested PCR suppressed unpaired genes. MiXCR, run by TCRdb on the emulsion pairing reads, gives a single entry per CDR3 protein. This table has roughly 38,000 distinct CDR3 sequences, under 50% appearing once. Per the germline V gene, CDR1 is SGHTA and CDR2 is FQGNSA. CDR3 length: 14 residues. Deletions cut 1 base from V and 5 bases from J, with 9 bases between. This TCR was sampled from a pool of human donors with breast cancer or a healthy control (not recorded which). Sequencing used CD8+ T cells. This chain joins TRBV7-2 and TRBJ2-1, with D possibly matching TRBD1 (6 bases). CDR3 in DNA: TGTGCCAGCAGCTTAGGCAGGGGCAACAATGAGCAGTTCTTC. It codes for CASSLGRGNNEQFF.